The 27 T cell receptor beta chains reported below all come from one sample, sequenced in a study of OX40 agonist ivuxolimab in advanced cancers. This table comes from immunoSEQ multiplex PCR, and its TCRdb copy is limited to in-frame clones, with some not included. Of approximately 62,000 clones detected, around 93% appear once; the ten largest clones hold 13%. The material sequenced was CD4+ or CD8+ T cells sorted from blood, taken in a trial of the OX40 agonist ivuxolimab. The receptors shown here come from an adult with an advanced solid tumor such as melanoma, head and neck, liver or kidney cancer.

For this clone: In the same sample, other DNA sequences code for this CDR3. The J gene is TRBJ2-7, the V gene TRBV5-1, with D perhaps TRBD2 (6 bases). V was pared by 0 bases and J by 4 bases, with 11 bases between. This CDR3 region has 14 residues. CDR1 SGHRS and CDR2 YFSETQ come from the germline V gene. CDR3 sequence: CASSLGTGGYEQYF. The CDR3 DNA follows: TGCGCCAGCAGCTTGGGGACCGGGGGATACGAGCAGTACTTC.

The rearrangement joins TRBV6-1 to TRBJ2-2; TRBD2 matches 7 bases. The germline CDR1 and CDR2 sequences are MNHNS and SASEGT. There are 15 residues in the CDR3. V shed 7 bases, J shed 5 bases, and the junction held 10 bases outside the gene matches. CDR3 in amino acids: CASKIGLEWTGELFF. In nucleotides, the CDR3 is TGTGCCAGCAAAATCGGACTAGAATGGACCGGGGAGCTGTTTTTT.

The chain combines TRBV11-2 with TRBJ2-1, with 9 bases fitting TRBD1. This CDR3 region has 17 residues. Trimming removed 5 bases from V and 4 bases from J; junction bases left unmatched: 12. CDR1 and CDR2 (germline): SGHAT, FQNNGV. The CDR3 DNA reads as TGTGCCAGCAGCAATGAGGGACAGGGAGTAACTTACAATGAGCAGTTCTTC. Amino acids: CASSNEGQGVTYNEQFF.

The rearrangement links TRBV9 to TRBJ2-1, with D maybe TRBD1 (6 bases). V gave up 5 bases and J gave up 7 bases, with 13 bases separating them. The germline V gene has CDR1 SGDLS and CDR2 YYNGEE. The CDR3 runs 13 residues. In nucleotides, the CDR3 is TGTGCCAGCAGTCGTCAGGGGAAGAATGAGCAGTTCTTC. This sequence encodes CASSRQGKNEQFF.

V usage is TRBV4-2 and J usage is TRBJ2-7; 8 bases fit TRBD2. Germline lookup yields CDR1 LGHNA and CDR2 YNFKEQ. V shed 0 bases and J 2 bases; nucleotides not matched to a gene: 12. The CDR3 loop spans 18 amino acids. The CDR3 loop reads CASSQDQTAPGLAYEQYF. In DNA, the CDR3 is TGTGCCAGCAGCCAAGATCAGACCGCCCCGGGACTAGCCTACGAGCAGTACTTC.

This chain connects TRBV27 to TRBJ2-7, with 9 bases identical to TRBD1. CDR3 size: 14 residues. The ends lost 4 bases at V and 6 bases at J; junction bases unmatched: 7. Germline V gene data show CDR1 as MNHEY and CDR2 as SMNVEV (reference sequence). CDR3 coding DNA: TGTGCCAGCAGTTCCGGGACAGGGCTAGCCGAGCAGTACTTC. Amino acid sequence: CASSSGTGLAEQYF.

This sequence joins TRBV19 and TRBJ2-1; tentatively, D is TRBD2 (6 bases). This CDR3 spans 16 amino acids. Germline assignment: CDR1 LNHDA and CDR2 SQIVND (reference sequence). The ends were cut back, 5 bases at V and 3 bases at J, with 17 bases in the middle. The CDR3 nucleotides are TGTGCCAGTAGTCCCCGGGTTAGCGGATTCTACAATGAGCAGTTCTTC. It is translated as CASSPRVSGFYNEQFF.

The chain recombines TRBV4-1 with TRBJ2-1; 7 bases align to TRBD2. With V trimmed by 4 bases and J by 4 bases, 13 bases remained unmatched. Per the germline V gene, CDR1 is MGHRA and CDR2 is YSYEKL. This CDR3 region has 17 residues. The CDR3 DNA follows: TGCGCCAGCAGCCCCCCTAAAGGCGGGAGCCATTACAATGAGCAGTTCTTC. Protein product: CASSPPKGGSHYNEQFF.

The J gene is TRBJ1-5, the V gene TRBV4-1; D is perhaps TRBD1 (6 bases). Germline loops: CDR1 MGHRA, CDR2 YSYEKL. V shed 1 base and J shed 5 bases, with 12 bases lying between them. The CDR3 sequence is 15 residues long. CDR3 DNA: TGCGCCAGCAGCCAAGTGGGGGGCACGGATCAGCCCCAGCATTTT. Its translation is CASSQVGGTDQPQHF.

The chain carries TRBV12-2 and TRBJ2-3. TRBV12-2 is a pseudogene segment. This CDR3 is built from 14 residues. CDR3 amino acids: CASRLEIFTDTQYF. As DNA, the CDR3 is TGTGCAAGTCGCTTAGAAATTTTCACAGATACGCAGTATTTT.

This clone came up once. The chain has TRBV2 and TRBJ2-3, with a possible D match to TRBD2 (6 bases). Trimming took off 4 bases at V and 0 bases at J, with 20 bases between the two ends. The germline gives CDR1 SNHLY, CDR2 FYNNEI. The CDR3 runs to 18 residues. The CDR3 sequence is CASSVTGTPEVSTDTQYF. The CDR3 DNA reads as TGTGCCAGCAGTGTAACTGGGACTCCGGAGGTTAGCACAGATACGCAGTATTTT.

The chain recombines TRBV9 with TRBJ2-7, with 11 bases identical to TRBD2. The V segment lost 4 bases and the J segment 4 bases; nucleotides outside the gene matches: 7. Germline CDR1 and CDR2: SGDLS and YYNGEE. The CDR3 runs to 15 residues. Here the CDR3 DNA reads TGTGCCAGCAGCCCACGGACTAGCGGGCCATACGAGCAGTACTTC. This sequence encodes CASSPRTSGPYEQYF.

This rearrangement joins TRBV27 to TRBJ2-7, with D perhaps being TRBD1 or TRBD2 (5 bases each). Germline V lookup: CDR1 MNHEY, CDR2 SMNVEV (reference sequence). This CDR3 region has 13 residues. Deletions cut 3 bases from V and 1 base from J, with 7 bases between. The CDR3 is CASSFGGSYEQYF. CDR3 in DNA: TGTGCCAGCAGTTTTGGGGGTTCCTACGAGCAGTACTTC.

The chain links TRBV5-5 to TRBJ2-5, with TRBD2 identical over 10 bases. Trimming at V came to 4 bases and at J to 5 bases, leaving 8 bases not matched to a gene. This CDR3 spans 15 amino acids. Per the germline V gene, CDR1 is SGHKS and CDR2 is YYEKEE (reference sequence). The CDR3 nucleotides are TGTGCCAGCAGCCTTAGCGGGAGGATCGGGGAGACCCAGTACTTC. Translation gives CASSLSGRIGETQYF.

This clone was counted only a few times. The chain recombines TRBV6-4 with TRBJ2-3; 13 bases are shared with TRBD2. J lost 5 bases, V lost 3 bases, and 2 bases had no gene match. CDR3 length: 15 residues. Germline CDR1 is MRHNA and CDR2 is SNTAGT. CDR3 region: CASSEGTSGEDTQYF. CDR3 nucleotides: TGTGCCAGCAGTGAGGGGACTAGCGGGGAAGATACGCAGTATTTT.

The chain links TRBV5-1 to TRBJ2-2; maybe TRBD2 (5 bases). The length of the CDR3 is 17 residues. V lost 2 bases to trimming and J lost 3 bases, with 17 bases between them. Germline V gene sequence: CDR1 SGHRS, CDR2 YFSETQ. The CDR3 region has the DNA TGCGCCAGCAGCTTCTCTCTTAGGAGGCAGGACACCGGGGAGCTGTTTTTT. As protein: CASSFSLRRQDTGELFF.

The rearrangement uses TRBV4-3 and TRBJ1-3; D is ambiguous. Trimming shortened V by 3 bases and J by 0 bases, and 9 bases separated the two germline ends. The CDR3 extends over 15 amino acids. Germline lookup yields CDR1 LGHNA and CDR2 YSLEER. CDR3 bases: TGCGCCAGCAGCCACAGGCGGGTCTCTGGAAACACCATATATTTT. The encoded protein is CASSHRRVSGNTIYF.

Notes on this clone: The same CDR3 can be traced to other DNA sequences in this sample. The CDR3 spells CASSLGLNTGELFF. The CDR3 DNA is TGTGCCAGCAGCTTGGGACTGAACACCGGGGAGCTGTTTTTT. The chain uses TRBV5-6 and TRBJ2-2; the D is unclear. The CDR3 covers 14 residues. Trimming removed 0 bases at V and 1 base at J, with 4 bases between. Germline CDR1 is SGHDT and CDR2 is YYEEEE. Looking up the rest from reference TRBV5-6 and TRBJ2-2 gives the full variable domain: DAGVTQSPTHLIKTRGQQVTLRCSPKSGHDTVSWYQQALGQGPQFIFQYYEEEERQRGNFPDRFSGHQFPNYSSELNVNALLLGDSALYLCASSLGLNTGELFFGEGSRLTVL.

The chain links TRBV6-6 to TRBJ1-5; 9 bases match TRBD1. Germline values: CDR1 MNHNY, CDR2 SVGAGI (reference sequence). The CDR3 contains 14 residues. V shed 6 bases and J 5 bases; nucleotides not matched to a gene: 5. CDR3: CASSRDRADQPQHF. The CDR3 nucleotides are TGTGCCAGCAGCCGGGACAGGGCTGATCAGCCCCAGCATTTT.

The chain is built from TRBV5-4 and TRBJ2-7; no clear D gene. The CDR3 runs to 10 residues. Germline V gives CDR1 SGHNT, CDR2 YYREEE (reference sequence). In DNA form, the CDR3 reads TGTGCCAGCAGCTTTTCATTTAGGAAAGTC. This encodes CASSFSFRKV.

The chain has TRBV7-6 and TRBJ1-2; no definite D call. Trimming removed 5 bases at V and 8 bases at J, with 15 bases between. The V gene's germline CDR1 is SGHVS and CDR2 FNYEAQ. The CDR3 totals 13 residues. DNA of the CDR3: TGTGCCAGCAGCAACGGGCCAAGTGGGGGCTACACCTTC. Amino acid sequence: CASSNGPSGGYTF.

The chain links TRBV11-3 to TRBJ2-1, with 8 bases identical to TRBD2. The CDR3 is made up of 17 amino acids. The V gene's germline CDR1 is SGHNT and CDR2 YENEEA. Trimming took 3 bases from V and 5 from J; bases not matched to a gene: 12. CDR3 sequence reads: CASSFSRAGGLHNEQFF. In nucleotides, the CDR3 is TGTGCCAGCAGCTTTTCTCGGGCGGGAGGACTCCACAATGAGCAGTTCTTC.

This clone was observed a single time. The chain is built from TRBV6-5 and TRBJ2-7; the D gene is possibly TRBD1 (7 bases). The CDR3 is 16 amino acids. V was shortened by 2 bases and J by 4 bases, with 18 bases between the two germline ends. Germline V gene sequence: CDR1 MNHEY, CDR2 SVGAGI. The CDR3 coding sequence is TGTGCCAGCAGTTACAGCGCGGGACAGAGACTGTACGAGCAGTACTTC. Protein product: CASSYSAGQRLYEQYF.

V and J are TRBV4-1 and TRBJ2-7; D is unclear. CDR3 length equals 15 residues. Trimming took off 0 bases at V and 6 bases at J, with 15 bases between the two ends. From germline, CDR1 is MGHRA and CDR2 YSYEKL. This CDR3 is CASSQEAYRPSEQYF. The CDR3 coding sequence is TGCGCCAGCAGCCAAGAGGCCTACCGCCCTTCCGAGCAGTACTTC.

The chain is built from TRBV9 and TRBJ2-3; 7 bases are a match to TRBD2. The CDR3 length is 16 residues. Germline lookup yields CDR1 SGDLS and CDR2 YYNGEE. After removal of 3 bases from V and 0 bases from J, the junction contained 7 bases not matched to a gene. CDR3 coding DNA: TGTGCCAGCAGCGCAGGACTAGGGCTGAGCACAGATACGCAGTATTTT. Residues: CASSAGLGLSTDTQYF.

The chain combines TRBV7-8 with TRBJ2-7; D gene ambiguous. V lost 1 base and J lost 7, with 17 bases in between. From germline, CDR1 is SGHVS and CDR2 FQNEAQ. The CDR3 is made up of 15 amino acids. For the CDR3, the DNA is TGTGCCAGCAGCTTAGGCGGCACCTCGGGCGAGGAGCAGTACTTC. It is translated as CASSLGGTSGEEQYF.

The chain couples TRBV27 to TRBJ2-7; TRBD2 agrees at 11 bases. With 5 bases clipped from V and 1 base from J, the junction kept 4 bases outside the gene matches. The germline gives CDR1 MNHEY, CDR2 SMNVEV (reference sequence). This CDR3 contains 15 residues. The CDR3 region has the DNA TGTGCCAGCAGTCCGGGACTAGCGGCGTCCTACGAGCAGTACTTC. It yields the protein CASSPGLAASYEQYF.